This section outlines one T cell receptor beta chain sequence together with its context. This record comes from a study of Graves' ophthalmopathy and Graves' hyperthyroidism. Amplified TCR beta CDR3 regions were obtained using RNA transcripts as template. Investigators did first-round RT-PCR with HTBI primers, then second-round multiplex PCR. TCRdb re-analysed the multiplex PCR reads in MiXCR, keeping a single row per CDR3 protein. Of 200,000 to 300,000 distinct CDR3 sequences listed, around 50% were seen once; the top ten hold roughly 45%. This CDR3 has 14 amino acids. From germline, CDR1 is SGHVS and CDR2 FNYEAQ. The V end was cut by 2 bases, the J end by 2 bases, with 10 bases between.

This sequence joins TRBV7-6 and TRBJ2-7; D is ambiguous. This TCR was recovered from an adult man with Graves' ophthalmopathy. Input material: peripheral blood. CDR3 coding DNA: TGTGCCAGCAGCTTAAGCCCTACACCCTACGAGCAGTACTTC. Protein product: CASSLSPTPYEQYF. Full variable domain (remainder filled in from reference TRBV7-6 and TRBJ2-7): GAGVSQSPRYKVTKRGQDVALRCDPISGHVSLYWYRQALGQGPEFLTYFNYEAQQDKSGLPNDRFSAERPEGSISTLTIQRTEQRDSAMYRCASSLSPTPYEQYFGPGTRLTVT.